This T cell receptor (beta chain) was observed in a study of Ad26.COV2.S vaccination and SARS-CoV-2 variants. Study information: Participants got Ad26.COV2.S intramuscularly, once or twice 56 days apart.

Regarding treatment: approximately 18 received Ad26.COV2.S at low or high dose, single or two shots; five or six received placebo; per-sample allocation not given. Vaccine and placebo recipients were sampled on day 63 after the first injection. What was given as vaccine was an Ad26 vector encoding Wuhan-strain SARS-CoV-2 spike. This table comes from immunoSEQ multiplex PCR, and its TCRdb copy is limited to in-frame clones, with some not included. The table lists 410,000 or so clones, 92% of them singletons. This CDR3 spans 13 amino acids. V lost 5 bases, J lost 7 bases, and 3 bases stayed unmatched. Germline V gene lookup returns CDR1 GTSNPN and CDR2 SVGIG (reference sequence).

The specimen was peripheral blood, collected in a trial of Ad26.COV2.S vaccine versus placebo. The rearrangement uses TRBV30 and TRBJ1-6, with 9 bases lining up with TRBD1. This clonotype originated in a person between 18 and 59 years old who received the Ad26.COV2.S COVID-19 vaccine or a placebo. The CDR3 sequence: CAWSGTGNSPLHF. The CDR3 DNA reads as TGTGCCTGGTCCGGGACAGGGAATTCACCCCTCCACTTT.